These 22 T cell receptor beta chains were sequenced from one sample in a study of cytomegalovirus exposure and HLA in healthy donors. With 60 Vbeta and 13 Jbeta primers, the PCR was carried out. Clones were read by immunoSEQ multiplex PCR, and TCRdb kept only the in-frame ones, dropping some. The table has around 150,000 clones, 79% seen once; the top ten hold under 2.5%. Sequenced: PBMCs. Receptors originate from a man aged 40-55 years in good health and CMV-seronegative.

The genes are TRBV11-2 and TRBJ1-2; tentative D call: TRBD1 (5 bases). V shed 4 bases and J shed 7 bases, with 19 bases lying between them. This CDR3 is 15 amino acids long. Germline V lookup: CDR1 SGHAT, CDR2 FQNNGV. The CDR3 reads CASSSTSRGARGYTF. For the CDR3, the DNA is TGTGCCAGCAGCTCAACAAGTAGGGGCGCGCGTGGCTACACCTTC.

About this clone itself: The junction and the germline gene differ at one end; a read error may be behind it. This rearrangement joins TRBV18 to TRBJ1-4; 8 positions match TRBD1. The CDR3 is 16 residues long. Germline CDR1 KGHSH, CDR2 LQKENI. CDR3 coding DNA: TGTGCCAGCTCACCACTTGTGGGACAGGTTAATGGAAAACTGTTTTTT. Translated: CASSPLVGQVNGKLFF.

The chain is built from TRBV7-6 and TRBJ2-5, with D maybe TRBD2 (6 bases). The J call may be incorrect, as the DNA end agrees better with TRBJ2-7. Germline V gene lookup returns CDR1 SGHVS and CDR2 FNYEAQ. The CDR3 consists of 13 residues. The CDR3 spells CASSARDGYEQYF. CDR3 nucleotide sequence: TGTGCCAGCAGCGCGCGGGACGGGTACGAGCAGTACTTC.

The chain is built from TRBV2 and TRBJ2-2; TRBD1 is a possible D gene (8 bases). The germline V gene encodes CDR1 SNHLY and CDR2 FYNNEI. V dropped 2 bases and J dropped 7 bases, with 14 bases sitting between them. The CDR3 runs 15 residues. The CDR3, as DNA: TGTGCCAGCAGTGAAAGGACAGGGAGGGTCGGGGAGCTGTTTTTT. Its translation is CASSERTGRVGELFF.

The chain recombines TRBV28 with TRBJ2-2, with D possibly matching TRBD1 (7 bases). The germline CDR1 and CDR2 sequences are MDHEN and SYDVKM. Trimming took 5 bases from V and 2 from J, leaving 12 bases between them. CDR3 size: 15 residues. This CDR3 is CASSQGGPNTGELFF. The CDR3 DNA reads as TGTGCCAGCAGTCAGGGGGGACCTAACACCGGGGAGCTGTTTTTT.

The chain recombines TRBV7-2 with TRBJ2-1, with 11 bases identical to TRBD2. This CDR3 is built from 16 residues. The V gene end was trimmed by 5 bases and the J gene end by 4 bases; junction bases not matched to a gene: 7. Germline V gene lookup returns CDR1 SGHTA and CDR2 FQGNSA. The CDR3 sequence: CASSQRASGGYNEQFF. The CDR3 nucleotides read TGTGCCAGCAGCCAGAGGGCTAGCGGGGGGTACAATGAGCAGTTCTTC. Full variable domain (missing parts from reference TRBV7-2 and TRBJ2-1): GAGVSQSPSNKVTEKGKDVELRCDPISGHTALYWYRQSLGQGLEFLIYFQGNSAPDKSGLPSDRFSAERTGGSVSTLTIQRTQQEDSAVYLCASSQRASGGYNEQFFGPGTRLTVL.

Comments on this clone: At one end, the junction sequence differs from germline, possibly due to a read error. The CDR3 DNA reads as TGTGCCAGCAGCTCGGGACAGGGGGCAGTTGGGTGTTTC. It specifies CASSSGQGAVGCF. The genes are TRBV11-2 and TRBJ2-7; 12 nucleotides match TRBD1. This CDR3 has 13 amino acids. Germline loops: CDR1 SGHAT, CDR2 FQNNGV.

The rearrangement uses TRBV5-1 and TRBJ2-1, with 9 bases that match TRBD1. Germline lookup yields CDR1 SGHRS and CDR2 YFSETQ. The CDR3 is 16 amino acids. With V trimmed by 4 bases and J by 0 bases, 5 bases remained unmatched. Written as DNA, the CDR3 is TGCGCCAGCAGCATCGGACAGGGGAGCTCCTACAATGAGCAGTTCTTC. It specifies CASSIGQGSSYNEQFF.

Points on this clone: Within the sample, other DNA sequences also encode this same CDR3. The chain links TRBV5-1 to TRBJ2-7; TRBD2 matches 13 bases. The V gene end was trimmed by 1 base and the J gene end by 3 bases; junction bases not matched to a gene: 10. The CDR3 has 18 residues. Germline V CDR1 and CDR2: SGHRS, YFSETQ. CDR3 region: CASSLWTSGSAKSYEQYF. CDR3 coding DNA: TGCGCCAGCAGCTTGTGGACTAGCGGGAGTGCAAAGAGCTACGAGCAGTACTTC.

This clone was detected only once. V and J are TRBV7-9 and TRBJ1-5; the D is unclear. In germline, CDR1 is SEHNR, CDR2 FQNEAQ (reference sequence). V dropped 1 base and J dropped 5 bases, with 6 bases sitting between them. This CDR3 region has 13 residues. Here the CDR3 reads CASSLEGDQPQHF. CDR3 sequence (DNA): TGTGCCAGCAGCTTAGAAGGAGATCAGCCCCAGCATTTT.

The chain employs TRBV28 and TRBJ2-3, with D tentatively TRBD2 (5 bases). The CDR3 extends over 13 amino acids. The V end lost 8 bases, the J end lost 0 bases, and 9 bases lay between the germline ends. Germline V lookup: CDR1 MDHEN, CDR2 SYDVKM. The CDR3 nucleotides read TGTGCCAGCGAAAGGACTAGCACAGATACGCAGTATTTT. This codes for CASERTSTDTQYF. Variable domain in full (rest from reference TRBV28 and TRBJ2-3): DVKVTQSSRYLVKRTGEKVFLECVQDMDHENMFWYRQDPGLGLRLIYFSYDVKMKEKGDIPEGYSVSREKKERFSLILESASTNQTSMYLCASERTSTDTQYFGPGTRLTVL.

The gene calls are TRBV30 and TRBJ1-6; D might be TRBD1 (5 bases). Germline V lookup: CDR1 GTSNPN, CDR2 SVGIG (reference sequence). The V end was cut by 5 bases, the J end by 6 bases, with 14 bases between. The length of the CDR3 is 14 residues. The CDR3 reads CAWGAGTLNSPLHF. The DNA for the CDR3 is TGTGCCTGGGGGGCCGGGACTCTTAATTCACCCCTCCACTTT.

The chain uses TRBV6-1 and TRBJ1-1; D ambiguous. V was trimmed by 6 bases and J by 1 base, leaving 12 bases between them. The CDR3 sequence is 14 residues long. Per the germline V gene, CDR1 is MNHNS and CDR2 is SASEGT. As DNA, the CDR3 is TGTGCCAGCAGCCCCAGTGGGAGGAACACTGAAGCTTTCTTT. Translated, it gives CASSPSGRNTEAFF.

The chain uses TRBV4-1 and TRBJ1-5, with TRBD1 matching over 8 bases. CDR1 and CDR2 (germline): MGHRA, YSYEKL. With V trimmed by 3 bases and J by 2 bases, 9 bases remained unmatched. The CDR3 has 17 residues. The CDR3 loop reads CASSHPVTGVGNQPQHF. CDR3 coding DNA: TGCGCCAGCAGCCACCCAGTGACAGGGGTGGGCAATCAGCCCCAGCATTTT.

The gene calls are TRBV19 and TRBJ2-3; TRBD1 is a possible D gene (6 bases). The CDR3 contains 14 residues. The V and J ends lost 4 bases and 4 bases respectively, with 12 bases between them. CDR1 and CDR2 (germline): LNHDA, SQIVND (reference sequence). The CDR3: CASSRTAVPDTQYF. The CDR3 bases are TGTGCCAGTAGTAGGACAGCAGTACCAGATACGCAGTATTTT. The full variable domain, with the rest looked up from reference TRBV19 and TRBJ2-3, is DGGITQSPKYLFRKEGQNVTLSCEQNLNHDAMYWYRQDPGQGLRLIYYSQIVNDFQKGDIAEGYSVSREKKESFPLTVTSAQKNPTAFYLCASSRTAVPDTQYFGPGTRLTVL.

The rearrangement uses TRBV5-1 and TRBJ2-6, with D possibly TRBD2 on 5 matching bases. The CDR3 runs to 17 residues. V shed 3 bases and J shed 0 bases, with 13 bases lying between them. The germline V gene encodes CDR1 SGHRS and CDR2 YFSETQ. The CDR3 sequence: CASSSSGFSSGANVLTF. The CDR3 bases are TGCGCCAGCAGCTCGAGCGGATTCAGCTCTGGGGCCAACGTCCTGACTTTC.

Points on this clone: The junction departs from germline at one end; a sequencing error may be responsible. This chain joins TRBV7-9 and TRBJ2-5; no firm D call. CDR3 length: 12 residues. CDR1 is SEHNR and CDR2 is FQNEAQ in the germline V gene (reference sequence). The CDR3 is CSSSFRQETQYF. The CDR3 DNA follows: TGTTCCAGCAGCTTTAGACAAGAGACCCAGTACTTC. Variable domain in full (rest from reference TRBV7-9 and TRBJ2-5): DTGVSQNPRHKITKRGQNVTFRCDPISEHNRLYWYRQTLGQGPEFLTYFQNEAQLEKSRLLSDRFSAERPKGSFSTLEIQRTEQGDSAMYLCSSSFRQETQYFGPGTRLLVL.

The chain uses TRBV6-1 and TRBJ2-7; a possible D gene is TRBD1 (6 bases). Trimming removed 6 bases at V and 2 bases at J, with 11 bases between. Germline CDR1 is MNHNS and CDR2 is SASEGT. The CDR3 contains 13 residues. For the CDR3, the DNA is TGTGCCAGCAGGAAGACAGGCGCCTACGAGCAGTACTTC. Encoded protein: CASRKTGAYEQYF.

This clone was recorded only once. This rearrangement joins TRBV18 to TRBJ2-7, with a tentative D call TRBD1 (6 bases). The germline V and J ends were trimmed by 5 bases and 1 base, with 9 bases remaining between them. The CDR3 extends over 13 amino acids. Germline V gene data show CDR1 as KGHSH and CDR2 as LQKENI. Here the CDR3 reads CASSTGSSYEQYF. In DNA form, the CDR3 reads TGTGCCAGCTCAACAGGGTCGTCCTACGAGCAGTACTTC.

The chain couples TRBV5-6 to TRBJ2-1; no reliable D call. The CDR3 has 13 residues. Trimming left V 0 bases short and J 10 bases short, with 11 bases between. Germline V gene data show CDR1 as SGHDT and CDR2 as YYEEEE. The CDR3 spells CASSLARRREQFF. In DNA, the CDR3 is TGTGCCAGCAGCTTGGCCCGCCGCAGGGAGCAGTTCTTC.

The genes are TRBV4-3 and TRBJ1-4; no clear D. The ends were cut back, 1 base at V and 6 bases at J, with 21 bases in the middle. The CDR3 sequence is 18 residues long. The germline V gene has CDR1 LGHNA and CDR2 YSLEER. This CDR3 is CASSQVLELRAPHEKLFF. The CDR3 DNA is TGCGCCAGCAGCCAAGTTTTGGAATTGCGGGCTCCCCATGAAAAACTGTTTTTT.

This clone was detected only once. This sequence joins TRBV4-1 and TRBJ2-7, with TRBD2 matching over 10 bases. Germline V gene sequence: CDR1 MGHRA, CDR2 YSYEKL. Germline trimming cut 4 bases from V and 5 bases from J; bases unmatched to any gene: 2. The CDR3 sequence is 13 residues long. The CDR3 is CASSPGLADEQYF. The CDR3 nucleotides are TGCGCCAGCAGCCCCGGACTAGCGGACGAGCAGTACTTC.